These 19 T cell receptor beta chains share one sample of origin, sequenced in a study of T cells in narcolepsy. Sequencing was performed with immunoSEQ multiplex PCR; in TCRdb, only in-frame clones are kept and a portion is missing. The table has roughly 34,000 clones, 87% seen once; the top ten hold over 0.8%. Input material: CD45RA- memory CD4+ T cells from PBMCs. These TCRs come from a human donor with narcolepsy.

The chain links TRBV7-8 to TRBJ1-1; the match to TRBD1 covers 7 bases. V lost 4 bases and J lost 1; bases outside the gene matches: 0. CDR3 length equals 13 residues. Germline V CDR1 and CDR2: SGHVS, FQNEAQ. In nucleotides, the CDR3 is TGTGCCAGCAGCTGGACAGGGAACACTGAAGCTTTCTTT. Its translation is CASSWTGNTEAFF. Filled out from reference TRBV7-8 and TRBJ1-1, the complete variable domain reads GAGVSQSPRYKVAKRGQDVALRCDPISGHVSLFWYQQALGQGPEFLTYFQNEAQLDKSGLPSDRFFAERPEGSVSTLKIQRTQQEDSAVYLCASSWTGNTEAFFGQGTRLTVV.

J is TRBJ2-7 and V is TRBV21-1; TRBD2, the table's D call, was not compared with the DNA. TRBV21-1 represents a pseudogene. The length of the CDR3 is 16 residues. CDR3: CASSQHLATRVDEQYF. The CDR3 DNA reads as TGTGCCAGCAGTCAGCATCTAGCTACACGTGTAGACGAGCAGTACTTC.

This chain links TRBV5-1 with TRBJ2-3; D tentatively fits TRBD1 or TRBD2 (6 bases each). CDR1 SGHRS and CDR2 YFSETQ come from the germline V gene. The germline V and J ends were trimmed by 1 base and 1 base, with 13 bases remaining between them. The CDR3 is 16 amino acids. The CDR3, as DNA: TGCGCCAGCAGCTTGTCAGGGAGGACAGGCACAGATACGCAGTATTTT. Its translation is CASSLSGRTGTDTQYF.

The V gene is TRBV5-6, the J gene TRBJ2-5; TRBD2 might be the D (5 bases). The CDR3 runs to 14 residues. The V gene's germline CDR1 is SGHDT and CDR2 YYEEEE. The V and J ends lost 5 bases and 5 bases respectively, with 16 bases between them. For the CDR3, the DNA is TGTGCCAGCAGATCTACGGGAACGAGGGAGACCCAGTACTTC. Translating gives CASRSTGTRETQYF.

The V call is TRBV11-3, the J call TRBJ2-5; TRBD1 aligns across 8 bases. The J call may be in error: the DNA end matches TRBJ2-7 better. The CDR3 totals 12 residues. Per germline, CDR1 SGHNT and CDR2 YENEEA. The CDR3 bases are TGTGCCAGCAGCCTACAGGGGGACGAGCAGTACTTC. Amino acids: CASSLQGDEQYF.

This chain joins TRBV5-8 and TRBJ1-2; D unresolved. The CDR3 loop spans 12 amino acids. Germline CDR1 reads SGHTS; CDR2 reads YDEGEE. Trimming removed 4 bases from V and 2 bases from J, with 6 bases in between. CDR3 DNA: TGTGCCAGCAGCCGAGGGAACTATGGCTACACCTTC. Translation gives CASSRGNYGYTF.

V is TRBV5-1 and J is TRBJ1-5; no clear D. The germline V gene encodes CDR1 SGHRS and CDR2 YFSETQ. The length of the CDR3 is 15 residues. Trimming cost V 1 base and J 3 bases, with 11 bases left between them. This chain's CDR3 is CASSLSPGDNQPQHF. CDR3 nucleotide sequence: TGCGCCAGCAGCTTGAGCCCAGGCGACAATCAGCCCCAGCATTTT.

This chain connects TRBV28 to TRBJ2-5; 7 nucleotides line up with TRBD1. The CDR3 contains 14 residues. After removal of 5 bases from V and 7 bases from J, the junction contained 10 bases not matched to a gene. Germline CDR1 is MDHEN and CDR2 is SYDVKM. The CDR3, as DNA: TGTGCCAGCAGTCTGAGAGGACAGGTTGGGACCCAGTACTTC. Translating gives CASSLRGQVGTQYF.

The chain carries TRBV15 and TRBJ2-5; D gene ambiguous. From germline, CDR1 is LNHNV and CDR2 YYDKDF (reference sequence). V was pared by 7 bases and J by 3 bases, with 12 bases between. This CDR3 has 13 amino acids. CDR3: CATKAPKKETQYF. DNA of the CDR3: TGTGCCACCAAAGCACCGAAGAAAGAGACCCAGTACTTC.

This clone was detected a few times. The rearrangement joins TRBV5-1 to TRBJ2-7; 8 bases are shared with TRBD2. Trimming took 4 bases from V and 6 from J; bases not matched to a gene: 9. CDR3 length: 14 amino acids. The germline gives CDR1 SGHRS, CDR2 YFSETQ. The CDR3 spells CASSDSVRGGEQYF. Here the CDR3 DNA reads TGCGCCAGCAGCGATTCTGTTCGGGGGGGCGAGCAGTACTTC.

J is TRBJ1-5 and V is TRBV30; 9 bases line up with TRBD1. The CDR3 runs 14 residues. Trimming at V came to 7 bases and at J to 2 bases, leaving 6 bases not matched to a gene. Germline V gives CDR1 GTSNPN, CDR2 SVGIG (reference sequence). The CDR3 DNA is TGTGCCTCACAGGGGGCAAATGGCAATCAGCCCCAGCATTTT. Translated, it gives CASQGANGNQPQHF.

V is TRBV29-1 and J is TRBJ1-2; 9 positions agree with TRBD1. The CDR3 sequence is 14 residues long. With 2 bases clipped from V and 5 bases from J, the junction kept 6 bases outside the gene matches. Germline V gene lookup returns CDR1 SQVTM and CDR2 ANQGSEA. This CDR3 reads CSVENPGTGYGYTF. The DNA for the CDR3 is TGCAGCGTTGAAAACCCTGGGACAGGGTATGGCTACACCTTC.

This chain connects TRBV30 to TRBJ2-7; tentative D call: TRBD2 (6 bases). The CDR3 consists of 14 residues. V lost 5 bases and J lost 1, with 15 bases in between. The V gene's germline CDR1 is GTSNPN and CDR2 SVGIG (reference sequence). DNA of the CDR3: TGTGCCTGGGGCCGGGACTCCCAATCCTACGAGCAGTACTTC. This translates into CAWGRDSQSYEQYF.

This rearrangement joins TRBV5-6 to TRBJ2-1; maybe TRBD2 (5 bases). Trimming removed 4 bases from V and 0 bases from J, with 11 bases in between. The CDR3 runs 15 residues. Germline CDR1 reads SGHDT; CDR2 reads YYEEEE. The CDR3 DNA reads as TGTGCCAGCAGCGGGAGACCTAGCTCCTACAATGAGCAGTTCTTC. Translation gives CASSGRPSSYNEQFF.

This chain uses TRBV5-1 with TRBJ2-7; no clear D. Germline V gene data show CDR1 as SGHRS and CDR2 as YFSETQ. V lost 0 bases, J lost 2 bases, and 12 bases lay in between. The CDR3 length is 15 residues. CDR3: CASSLGPPGPYEQYF. The CDR3 DNA sequence: TGCGCCAGCAGCTTGGGGCCTCCTGGTCCCTACGAGCAGTACTTC.

The V call is TRBV9, the J call TRBJ2-2, with D uncertain. CDR3 size: 12 residues. Germline loops: CDR1 SGDLS, CDR2 YYNGEE. V lost 3 bases, J lost 7 bases, and 7 bases lay in between. The CDR3, as DNA: TGTGCCAGCAGCGCCTACGTCGGGGAGCTGTTTTTT. It codes for CASSAYVGELFF. The whole variable domain, remainder taken from reference TRBV9 and TRBJ2-2, is DSGVTQTPKHLITATGQRVTLRCSPRSGDLSVYWYQQSLDQGLQFLIQYYNGEERAKGNILERFSAQQFPDLHSELNLSSLELGDSALYFCASSAYVGELFFGEGSRLTVL.

The chain uses TRBV5-4 and TRBJ2-3; TRBD2 aligns across 11 bases. Trimming removed 3 bases from V and 1 base from J; junction bases left unmatched: 4. CDR1 SGHNT and CDR2 YYREEE come from the germline V gene (reference sequence). The length of the CDR3 is 16 residues. The CDR3 DNA follows: TGTGCCAGCAGCTCCAAACTAGCGGGAGGCACAGATACGCAGTATTTT. Translated: CASSSKLAGGTDTQYF.

The chain is built from TRBV7-8 and TRBJ2-5, with D uncertain. From germline, CDR1 is SGHVS and CDR2 FQNEAQ. The V end lost 3 bases, the J end lost 1 base, and 0 bases lay between the germline ends. The CDR3 extends over 11 amino acids. The CDR3 nucleotides read TGTGCCAGCAGCTTCCAAGAGACCCAGTACTTC. Its protein product is CASSFQETQYF.

This CDR3 reads CASSHGGTLYF. The CDR3 DNA reads TGTGCCAGCAGCCACGGGGGGACCTTATATTTT. This chain links TRBV7-2 with TRBJ1-3; tentative D call: TRBD1 (5 bases). Germline V gene sequence: CDR1 SGHTA, CDR2 FQGNSA. Between the trimmed V and J ends, which lost 5 bases and 14 bases, there was a span of 13 bases. The CDR3 contains 11 residues.